This T cell receptor beta chain was captured in a study of T cells in Graves' hyperthyroidism and ophthalmopathy. Absence of ophthalmopathy progression within 18 months defined stable Graves' hyperthyroidism. These patients, aged 18 to 65, had recently diagnosed hyperthyroidism lasting under 2 months. Lactation, pregnancy, other autoimmune disease or uncontrolled infection excluded patients. Diagnostic assessment was based on clinical symptoms, serum thyroxine and TRAb, thyroid ultrasound and orbital computed tomography. RNA transcripts provided the source from which TCR beta CDR3 regions were amplified. Researchers ran a first-round RT-PCR on the TCR CDR3 using the HTBI primer set. TCRdb processed the multiplex PCR reads anew with MiXCR; each CDR3 protein has one entry. The table records 700,000 to 950,000 distinct CDR3 sequences, about a third of them present only once. The CDR3 is made up of 13 amino acids. The V segment lost 6 bases and the J segment 1 base; nucleotides outside the gene matches: 3.

This clonotype was recorded at least ten times. The V gene is TRBV12-3 or TRBV12-4, the J gene TRBJ2-7; 7 bases match TRBD1. The receptor was derived from a woman aged 40 to 50 with Graves' hyperthyroidism. The material sequenced was blood. In DNA, the CDR3 is TGTGCCAGCAGCCCGACAGGGTCCTACGAGCAGTACTTC. Protein sequence: CASSPTGSYEQYF.